This entry concerns a single TCR beta chain. Its antigen is not known. The J segment lost 4 bases and the V segment lost 0 bases, leaving 8 bases of the junction unmatched. Germline V gene sequence: CDR1 SGHAT, CDR2 FQNNGV. The CDR3 consists of 18 residues. PCR used 60 Vbeta primers and 13 Jbeta primers. Method: immunoSEQ multiplex PCR; TCRdb's copy keeps in-frame clones and lacks some. The table shows over 200,000 clones, with about 80% occurring only once. The source of the sample is a study of cytomegalovirus exposure and HLA in healthy donors. General study findings and limits: The productive fraction for most TCR beta V segments was about 90% or about 30% in an earlier analysis. Among TCR beta chains, those listed as cytomegalovirus-associated numbered some 160. In a later analysis, TCR beta V- and J-gene trimming showed a link to a missense DCLRE1C variant.

J is TRBJ2-1 and V is TRBV11-2, with 11 bases fitting TRBD1. The TCR was taken from a woman in her fifties or sixties in good health and CMV-seropositive. Sequencing used PBMCs. DNA of the CDR3: TGTGCCAGCAGCTTAGATAACCTCGGGACAGGGGGGTACAATGAGCAGTTCTTC. Its translation: CASSLDNLGTGGYNEQFF.